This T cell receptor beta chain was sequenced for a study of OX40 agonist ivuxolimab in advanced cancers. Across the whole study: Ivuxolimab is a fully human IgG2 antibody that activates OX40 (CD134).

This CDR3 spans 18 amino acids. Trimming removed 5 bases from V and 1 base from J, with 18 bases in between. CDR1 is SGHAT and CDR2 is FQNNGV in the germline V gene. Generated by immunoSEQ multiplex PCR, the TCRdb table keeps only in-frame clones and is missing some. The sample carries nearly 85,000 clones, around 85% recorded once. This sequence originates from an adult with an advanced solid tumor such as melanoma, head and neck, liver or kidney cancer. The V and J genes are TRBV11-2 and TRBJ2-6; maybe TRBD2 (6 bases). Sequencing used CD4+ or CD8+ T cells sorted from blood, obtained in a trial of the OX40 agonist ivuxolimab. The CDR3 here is CASSPRGAGGSGANVLTF. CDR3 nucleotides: TGTGCCAGCAGCCCGAGAGGGGCCGGAGGGTCTGGGGCCAACGTCCTGACTTTC.